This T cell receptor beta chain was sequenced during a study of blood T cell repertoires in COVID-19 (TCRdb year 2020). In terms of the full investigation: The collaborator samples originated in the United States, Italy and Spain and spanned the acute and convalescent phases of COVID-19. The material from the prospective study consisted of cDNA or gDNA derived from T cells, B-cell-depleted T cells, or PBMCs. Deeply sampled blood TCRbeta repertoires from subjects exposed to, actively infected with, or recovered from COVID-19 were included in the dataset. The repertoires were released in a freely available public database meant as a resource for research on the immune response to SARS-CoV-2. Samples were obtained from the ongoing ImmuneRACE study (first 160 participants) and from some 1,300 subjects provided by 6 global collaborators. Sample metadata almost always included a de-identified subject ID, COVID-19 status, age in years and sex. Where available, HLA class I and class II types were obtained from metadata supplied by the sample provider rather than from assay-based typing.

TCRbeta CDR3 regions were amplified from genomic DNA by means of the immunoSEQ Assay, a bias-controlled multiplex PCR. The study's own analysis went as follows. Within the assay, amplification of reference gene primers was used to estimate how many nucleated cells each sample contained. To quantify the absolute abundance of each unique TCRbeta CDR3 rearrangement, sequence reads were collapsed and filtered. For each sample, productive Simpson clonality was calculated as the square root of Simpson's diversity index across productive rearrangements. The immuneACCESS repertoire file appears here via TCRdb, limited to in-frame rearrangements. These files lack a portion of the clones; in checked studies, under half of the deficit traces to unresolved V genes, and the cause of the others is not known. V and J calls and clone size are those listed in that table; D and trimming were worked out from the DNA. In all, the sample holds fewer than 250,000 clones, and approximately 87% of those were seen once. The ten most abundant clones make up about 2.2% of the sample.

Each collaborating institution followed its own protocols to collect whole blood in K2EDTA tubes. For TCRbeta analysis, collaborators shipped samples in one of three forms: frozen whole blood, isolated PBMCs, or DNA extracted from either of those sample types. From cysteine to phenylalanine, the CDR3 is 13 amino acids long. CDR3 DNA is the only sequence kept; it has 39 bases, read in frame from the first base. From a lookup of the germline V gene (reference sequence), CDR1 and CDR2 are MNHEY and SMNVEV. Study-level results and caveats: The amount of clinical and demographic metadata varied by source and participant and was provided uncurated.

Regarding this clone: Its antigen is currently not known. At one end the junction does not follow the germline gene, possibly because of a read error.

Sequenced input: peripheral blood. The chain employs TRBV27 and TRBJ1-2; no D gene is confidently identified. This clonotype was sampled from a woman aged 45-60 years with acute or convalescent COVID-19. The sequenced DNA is TGTGCCAGCAGCAATAGACCTAACTATGACTACACCTTC. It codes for CASSNRPNYDYTF.